This T cell receptor (beta chain) comes out of a study of beta chain features in type 1 diabetes. The wider study: All samples yielded around 98,000,000 examined sorted cells. General observations from the study: There were fewer insertions and more deletions at the VDJ junctions of type 1 diabetes patients. Patients with Type 1 diabetes showed moderately but significantly shorter TCRB CDR3s in all four CD4+ subsets.

The CDR3 loop spans 13 amino acids. Per the germline V gene, CDR1 is MNHNY and CDR2 is SVGAGI (reference sequence). Trimming left V 10 bases short and J 1 base short, with 11 bases between. The investigators reverse transcribed all of the isolated RNA, so they sequenced expressed TCRB transcripts. Reads from naive, central memory and regulatory T cell samples averaged about 3.8 million. TCRdb's table, derived via immunoSEQ multiplex PCR, lists solely in-frame clones and lacks some. The table has about 170,000 clones, approximately 8% seen once; the top ten hold about 0.5%. For this clone: Antigen: not known.

The source material was central memory CD4+ T cells from blood. The chain links TRBV6-6 to TRBJ2-4; D gene ambiguous. The sequence came from a man aged 18-30 years with type 1 diabetes. CDR3 amino acids: CATAFPAKNIQYF. The CDR3 coding sequence is TGTGCCACCGCGTTCCCCGCCAAAAACATTCAGTACTTC.